A selection of T cell receptor beta chains follows, all from one sample in a study of vaccination and CD4 T cells after COVID-19. MiXCR was run by TCRdb on the PCR reads, yielding one entry per CDR3 protein. The data show approximately 14,000 distinct CDR3 sequences, about 28% seen once. The antigens of these receptors remain unknown. Source material: cultured CD4+ T cells from blood. All receptors derive from a human donor with COVID-19. Both conserved end residues are part of each CDR3. Each record gives: J gene, V gene, clone size, CDR3 protein. Rows may omit the clone size; those that give it use once, few, many or a size class.

TRBJ1-3 TRBV6-2/TRBV6-3 few CASSLDRAPGNTIYF
TRBJ1-6 TRBV18 . CASSPDPGQGDSPLHF
TRBJ1-6 TRBV5-1 few CASSLTPGGESPLHF
TRBJ2-1 TRBV10-1 . CASRLAGSNEQFF
TRBJ2-7 TRBV27 . CASSTGQGATYEQYF
TRBJ2-2 TRBV5-1 . CASSTDIAGELFF
TRBJ1-1 TRBV4-1 . CASSQEVRGVNTEAFF
TRBJ2-1 TRBV21-1 . CASSKVDRELGHNEQFF
TRBJ2-3 TRBV18 . CASSPGGSTDTQYF
TRBJ1-5 TRBV5-1 few CASSSTGGHQPQHF
TRBJ2-7 TRBV10-3 . CAISPGTGLGSYEQYF
TRBJ2-7 TRBV10-3 . CAISESPPFSEQYF